This T cell receptor beta chain was documented in a study of T cells expressing NK-cell markers. Study as a whole: From sorted CD3+CD56+NKG2C+, CD3+CD56+NKG2C- and CD3+CD56-NKG2C+ T cells came the TCR beta repertoires. One of the eight sequenced donors was seronegative, whereas the other seven were HCMV-seropositive. Study results and limitations: Once again these clonotypes came out on top in the CD3+CD56-NKG2C+ fraction of several donors. In a handful of donors, dominant CD3+CD56+NKG2C+ clones formed about 1.0-7.5% of CD8+ cells.

Points on this clonotype: Its specificity is unknown.

TCRdb processed the 5' RACE reads again and assigns one entry to each CDR3 protein, with no DNA. The sample has over 150,000 distinct CDR3 sequences. Sequenced: blood T cells: a sorted CD56 or NKG2C T cell subset, CD4+ or CD8+ T cells, or bulk PBMC T cells (not recorded which). The sequence derives from a woman aged 50 to 65 in good health.

CDR3 region: CASSLVYGENEQFF. The J gene is TRBJ2-1, the V gene TRBV5-1. This CDR3 is 14 amino acids long. CDR1 is SGHRS, CDR2 YFSETQ, per germline.